One sample yielded the 22 T cell receptor beta chains listed below, sequenced in a study of technical replicates of blood from four donors. The data were produced by immunoSEQ multiplex PCR, yet TCRdb's version contains in-frame clones alone and is incomplete. The sample includes tens of thousands of clones, 85% to 90% of them seen just once. Sequenced input: PBMCs. The receptors were gathered from a human donor in good health. Some clones in this sample may be carry-over from other donors' samples.

The chain carries TRBV7-2 and TRBJ1-5; tentative D call: TRBD1 (5 bases). V was clipped by 8 bases and J by 2 bases, with 13 bases between them. The germline gives CDR1 SGHTA, CDR2 FQGNSA. CDR3 length: 14 amino acids. CDR3 loop: CASVPGVGNQPQHF. For the CDR3, the DNA is TGTGCCAGCGTACCGGGGGTGGGCAATCAGCCCCAGCATTTT.

V is TRBV28 and J is TRBJ2-7; 10 positions agree with TRBD2. CDR1 and CDR2 from the germline V gene are MDHEN and SYDVKM. V gave up 10 bases and J gave up 2 bases; unmatched junction bases: 8. CDR3 length equals 14 residues. In DNA form, the CDR3 reads TGTGCCACCGGAAAAGCGGGAGGGACCTACGAGCAGTACTTC. Encoded protein: CATGKAGGTYEQYF. The variable domain in full, completed from reference TRBV28 and TRBJ2-7, reads DVKVTQSSRYLVKRTGEKVFLECVQDMDHENMFWYRQDPGLGLRLIYFSYDVKMKEKGDIPEGYSVSREKKERFSLILESASTNQTSMYLCATGKAGGTYEQYFGPGTRLTVT.

The chain has TRBV4-2 and TRBJ1-1; D is unresolved. In germline, CDR1 is LGHNA, CDR2 YNFKEQ. The CDR3 covers 15 residues. Trimming cost V 0 bases and J 0 bases, with 8 bases left between them. In DNA form, the CDR3 reads TGTGCCAGCAGCCAAGATTCCACAATGAACACTGAAGCTTTCTTT. Its protein is CASSQDSTMNTEAFF.

As to this clone: Additional DNA sequences in this sample encode the identical CDR3. This chain links TRBV7-2 with TRBJ2-7; D is ambiguous. CDR3 length: 12 residues. Germline V CDR1 and CDR2: SGHTA, FQGNSA. The V gene lost 5 bases and the J gene lost 0 bases, with 5 bases spanning the gap. The CDR3 nucleotides read TGTGCCAGCAGCCCGTCCTCCTACGAGCAGTACTTC. It yields the protein CASSPSSYEQYF.

V and J are TRBV25-1 and TRBJ2-7; D might be TRBD1 (6 bases). Trimming removed 3 bases from V and 5 bases from J, with 8 bases in between. Germline loops: CDR1 MGHDK, CDR2 SYGVNS. The CDR3 has 12 amino acids. The CDR3 region is CASSEQGNEQYF. The CDR3 DNA reads as TGTGCCAGCAGTGAGCAGGGGAACGAGCAGTACTTC.

This clone was detected a few times. CDR3 DNA sequence: TGTGCCAGCAGCAGCTCCGCATTCGCTGAAGCTTTCTTT. Translating gives CASSSSAFAEAFF. The rearrangement joins TRBV11-3 to TRBJ1-1; D unclear. Trimming removed 5 bases from V and 6 bases from J, with 13 bases in between. CDR1 is SGHNT, CDR2 YENEEA, per germline. The CDR3 has 13 amino acids.

The CDR3 nucleotides read TGTGCCAGCAGCTTTCAGGGTAATGAAAAACTGTTTTTT. It specifies CASSFQGNEKLFF. The gene calls are TRBV7-6 and TRBJ1-4; possible D gene TRBD1, 5 bases. The ends were cut back, 3 bases at V and 4 bases at J, with 6 bases in the middle. The CDR3 consists of 13 residues. Germline V lookup: CDR1 SGHVS, CDR2 FNYEAQ.

The V call is TRBV7-2, the J call TRBJ1-5; 7 bases match TRBD1. The CDR3 spans 16 residues. Germline V gene lookup returns CDR1 SGHTA and CDR2 FQGNSA. J lost 3 bases, V lost 5 bases, and 10 bases had no gene match. The CDR3 region has the DNA TGTGCCAGCAGCCACCGGGACAGAGGTCCCAATCAGCCCCAGCATTTT. It encodes CASSHRDRGPNQPQHF.

This chain joins TRBV7-2 and TRBJ2-7, with D maybe TRBD2 (6 bases). Trimming cost V 5 bases and J 2 bases, with 16 bases left between them. CDR1 is SGHTA, CDR2 FQGNSA, per germline. The CDR3 covers 15 residues. CDR3 amino acids: CASSGGWGWTYEQYF. The CDR3 DNA sequence: TGTGCCAGCAGCGGGGGGTGGGGCTGGACCTACGAGCAGTACTTC.

The table lists this clone with a count of one. The rearrangement links TRBV7-8 to TRBJ2-5; D is possibly TRBD2 (6 bases). This CDR3 has 15 amino acids. Per the germline V gene, CDR1 is SGHVS and CDR2 is FQNEAQ. V lost 6 bases and J lost 3, with 17 bases in between. The CDR3 loop is CASRHRVGRKETQYF. The DNA for the CDR3 is TGTGCCAGCAGGCACCGGGTTGGGAGGAAAGAGACCCAGTACTTC.

The CDR3 is CASSHKDRGKTDTQYF. DNA for the CDR3: TGTGCCAGCAGCCACAAGGACAGGGGGAAAACAGATACGCAGTATTTT. This chain uses TRBV6-7 with TRBJ2-3; 10 bases align to TRBD1. TRBV6-7 qualifies as an ORF whose function is uncertain. This CDR3 has 16 residues. V shed 6 bases and J 3 bases; nucleotides not matched to a gene: 9.

This chain connects TRBV4-3 to TRBJ2-7; tentatively, D is TRBD1 (6 bases). The CDR3 is made up of 16 amino acids. V shed 0 bases and J shed 5 bases, with 17 bases lying between them. Germline values: CDR1 LGHNA, CDR2 YSLEER. The CDR3 spells CASSQDPPGESHEQYF. The CDR3 DNA reads as TGCGCCAGCAGCCAAGATCCCCCAGGGGAGTCCCACGAGCAGTACTTC.

The chain carries TRBV7-3 and TRBJ2-5, with TRBD1 as a possible D gene (6 bases). The germline V gene has CDR1 SGHTA and CDR2 FQGTGA. This CDR3 comprises 15 residues. V lost 5 bases and J 5 bases, leaving 18 bases between the germline ends. The CDR3 reads CASSETGLLSETQYF. CDR3 DNA sequence: TGTGCCAGCAGCGAAACAGGGCTCCTCTCGGAGACCCAGTACTTC.

V is TRBV7-8 and J is TRBJ1-2; the match to TRBD1 covers 8 bases. This CDR3 is 15 amino acids long. CDR1 and CDR2 (germline): SGHVS, FQNEAQ. Trimming cost V 1 base and J 7 bases; bases outside gene matches: 8. The CDR3 DNA sequence: TGTGCCAGCAGCTTAGAGACAGGGGCCGTCTCTGGCTACACCTTC. It yields the protein CASSLETGAVSGYTF.

The table lists this clone with a count of one. This chain links TRBV9 with TRBJ1-6; D remains ambiguous. The germline V gene encodes CDR1 SGDLS and CDR2 YYNGEE. This CDR3 is 16 amino acids long. The V end was cut by 0 bases, the J end by 8 bases, with 15 bases between. The CDR3 DNA follows: TGTGCCAGCAGCGTAGTTGGGAGGAATCGGCATTCACCCCTCCACTTT. It codes for CASSVVGRNRHSPLHF.

This chain uses TRBV5-4 with TRBJ2-5, with 12 positions matching TRBD2. CDR3 length: 16 amino acids. CDR1 is SGHNT and CDR2 is YYREEE in the germline V gene (reference sequence). V lost 2 bases and J lost 1; bases outside the gene matches: 3. CDR3 sequence: CASSFPSGGAQETQYF. In DNA form, the CDR3 reads TGTGCCAGCAGCTTCCCTAGCGGGGGGGCCCAAGAGACCCAGTACTTC.

The chain uses TRBV7-2 and TRBJ2-2, with D uncertain. Trimming shortened V by 4 bases and J by 6 bases, and 15 bases separated the two germline ends. The germline gives CDR1 SGHTA, CDR2 FQGNSA. The CDR3 has 15 residues. CDR3 coding DNA: TGTGCCAGCAGCTCAAACCCTATAAACGCCGGGGAGCTGTTTTTT. Translation: CASSSNPINAGELFF.

V usage is TRBV11-2 and J usage is TRBJ2-1; 11 bases align to TRBD2. V shed 5 bases, J shed 3 bases, and the junction held 9 bases outside the gene matches. The CDR3 is 17 amino acids. Germline assignment: CDR1 SGHAT and CDR2 FQNNGV. CDR3 nucleotide sequence: TGTGCCAGCAGCCGCCCTTTAGCGGGAGGGCTCTACAATGAGCAGTTCTTC. Amino acid sequence: CASSRPLAGGLYNEQFF. The complete variable domain, with remaining parts taken from reference TRBV11-2 and TRBJ2-1, reads EAGVAQSPRYKIIEKRQSVAFWCNPISGHATLYWYQQILGQGPKLLIQFQNNGVVDDSQLPKDRFSAERLKGVDSTLKIQPAKLEDSAVYLCASSRPLAGGLYNEQFFGPGTRLTVL.

The V and J genes are TRBV7-9 and TRBJ1-6; D is uncertain. This CDR3 contains 14 residues. Germline lookup yields CDR1 SEHNR and CDR2 FQNEAQ (reference sequence). V lost 5 bases and J 9 bases, leaving 14 bases between the germline ends. CDR3 nucleotide sequence: TGTGCCAGCAGCCTTGGGCAGAACCTTTCACCCCTCCACTTT. It codes for CASSLGQNLSPLHF.

This chain joins TRBV6-5 and TRBJ2-2; the match to TRBD1 covers 9 bases. V lost 7 bases to trimming and J lost 6 bases; unmatched junction nucleotides: 9. CDR3 size: 15 residues. The V gene's germline CDR1 is MNHEY and CDR2 SVGAGI. CDR3 sequence (DNA): TGTGCCAGCAACCGGGACAGGGATCTGTCCGGGGAGCTGTTTTTT. This encodes CASNRDRDLSGELFF.

The chain joins TRBV6-1 to TRBJ2-7; 11 bases line up with TRBD2. The CDR3 extends over 14 amino acids. CDR1 and CDR2 from the germline V gene are MNHNS and SASEGT. V dropped 6 bases and J dropped 3; count of bases not matched to a gene: 4. As DNA, the CDR3 is TGTGCCAGCAGCGTGACTAGCGGGATCTACGAGCAGTACTTC. Translated, it gives CASSVTSGIYEQYF.

The chain joins TRBV4-1 to TRBJ1-2; D gene uncertain. Deletions cut 1 base from V and 0 bases from J, with 9 bases between. Germline-derived CDR1 and CDR2 are MGHRA and YSYEKL. The CDR3 is 15 amino acids. The CDR3 region is CASSQGRGPNYGYTF. The CDR3 coding sequence is TGCGCCAGCAGCCAAGGGAGAGGGCCTAACTATGGCTACACCTTC.